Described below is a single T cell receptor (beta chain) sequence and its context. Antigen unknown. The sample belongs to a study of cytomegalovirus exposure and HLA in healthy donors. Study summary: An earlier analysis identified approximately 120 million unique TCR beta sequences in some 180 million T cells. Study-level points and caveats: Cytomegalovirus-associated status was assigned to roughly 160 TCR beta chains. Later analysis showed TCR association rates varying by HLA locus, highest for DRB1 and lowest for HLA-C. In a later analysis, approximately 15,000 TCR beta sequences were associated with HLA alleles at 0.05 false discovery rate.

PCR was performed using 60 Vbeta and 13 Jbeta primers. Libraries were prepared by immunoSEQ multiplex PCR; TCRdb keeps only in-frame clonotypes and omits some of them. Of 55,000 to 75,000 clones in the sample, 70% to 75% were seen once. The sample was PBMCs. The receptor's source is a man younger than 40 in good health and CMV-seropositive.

CDR3 nucleotides: TGCGCCAGCAGCTCCCCGGAGAGATTTTACGAGCAGTACTTC. Encoded protein: CASSSPERFYEQYF. The V call is TRBV4-1, the J call TRBJ2-7; D not certain. With 5 bases removed from V and 4 bases from J, the gap between germline ends came to 15 bases. The CDR3 extends over 14 amino acids. Per the germline V gene, CDR1 is MGHRA and CDR2 is YSYEKL.